This T cell receptor beta chain derives from a study of shared clonotypes between healthy human individuals. Study-level background: Donor ages ranged 18 to 49 years: a couple of women, three men.

Adults of Caucasian background living in Nashville, Tennessee made up all donors. Study-level points and caveats: A generally larger estimated richness was seen in naive subsets than in memory subsets.

Deletions cut 0 bases from V and 6 bases from J, with 5 bases between. CDR3 size: 13 residues. Germline V CDR1 and CDR2: WSHSY, SAAADI. Note on this clone: The antigen remains unidentified.

The assay was immunoSEQ multiplex PCR, and TCRdb's table has in-frame clones only and misses some. The sample has roughly 650,000 clones, around 97% seen once. The clonotype was recovered from a woman younger than 45 in good health. Material for sequencing was naive CD4+ T cells sorted from blood. Subset of the sample: CD45RA+ positively selected. The V call is TRBV10-2, the J call TRBJ2-2, with D uncertain. The CDR3 protein is CASSESGSGELFF. CDR3 nucleotide sequence: TGCGCCAGCAGTGAGTCTGGGTCCGGGGAGCTGTTTTTT.